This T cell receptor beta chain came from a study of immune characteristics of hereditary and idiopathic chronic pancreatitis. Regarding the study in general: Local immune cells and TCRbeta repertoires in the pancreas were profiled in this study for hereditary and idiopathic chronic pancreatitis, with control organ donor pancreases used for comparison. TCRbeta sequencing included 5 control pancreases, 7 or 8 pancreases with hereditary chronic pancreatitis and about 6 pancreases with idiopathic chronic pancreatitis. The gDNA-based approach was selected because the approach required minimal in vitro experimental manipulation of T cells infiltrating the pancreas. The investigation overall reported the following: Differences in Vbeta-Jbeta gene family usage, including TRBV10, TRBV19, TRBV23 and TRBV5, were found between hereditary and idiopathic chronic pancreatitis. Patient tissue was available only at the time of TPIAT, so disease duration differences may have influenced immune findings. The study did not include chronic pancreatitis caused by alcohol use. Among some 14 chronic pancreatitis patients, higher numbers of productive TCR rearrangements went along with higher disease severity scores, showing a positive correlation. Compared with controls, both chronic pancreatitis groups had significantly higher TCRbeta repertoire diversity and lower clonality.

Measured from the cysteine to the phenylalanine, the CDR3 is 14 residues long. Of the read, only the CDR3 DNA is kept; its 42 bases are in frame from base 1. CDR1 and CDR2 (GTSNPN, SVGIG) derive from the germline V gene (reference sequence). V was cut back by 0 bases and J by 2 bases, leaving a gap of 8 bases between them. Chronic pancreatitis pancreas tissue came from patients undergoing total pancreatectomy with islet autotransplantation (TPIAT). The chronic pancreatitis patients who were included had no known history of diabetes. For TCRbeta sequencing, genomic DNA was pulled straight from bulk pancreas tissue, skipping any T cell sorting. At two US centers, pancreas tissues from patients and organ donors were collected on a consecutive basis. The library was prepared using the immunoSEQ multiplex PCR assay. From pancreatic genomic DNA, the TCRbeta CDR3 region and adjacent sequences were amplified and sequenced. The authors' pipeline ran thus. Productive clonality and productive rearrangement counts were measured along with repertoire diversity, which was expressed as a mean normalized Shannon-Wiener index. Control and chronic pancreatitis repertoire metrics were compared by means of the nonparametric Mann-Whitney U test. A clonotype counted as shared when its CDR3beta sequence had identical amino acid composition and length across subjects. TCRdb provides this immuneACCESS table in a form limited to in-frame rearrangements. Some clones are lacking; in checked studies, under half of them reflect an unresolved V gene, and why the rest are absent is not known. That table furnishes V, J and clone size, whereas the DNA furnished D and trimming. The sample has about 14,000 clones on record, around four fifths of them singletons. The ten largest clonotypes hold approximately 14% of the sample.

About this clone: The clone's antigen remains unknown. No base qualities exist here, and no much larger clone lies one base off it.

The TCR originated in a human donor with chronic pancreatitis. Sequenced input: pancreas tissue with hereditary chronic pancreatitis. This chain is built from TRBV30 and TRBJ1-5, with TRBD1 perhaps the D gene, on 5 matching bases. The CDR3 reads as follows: CAWSVGARNQPQHF. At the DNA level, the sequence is TGTGCCTGGAGTGTTGGGGCCCGCAATCAGCCCCAGCATTTT.